The 7 T cell receptor beta chains reported below all come from one sample, sequenced in a study of STAT5B mutations in CD4+ large granular lymphocyte leukemia. The table came from immunoSEQ multiplex PCR; TCRdb's copy has only in-frame clones and leaves some out. Seen here are around 33,000 clones, more than 70% observed once, and the top ten hold more than 0.95%. Sequenced material: CD4+ T cells from blood buffy coats. The receptors derive from a human donor in good health.

This sequence joins TRBV5-1 and TRBJ2-5; no definite D call. Judging by the DNA end, TRBJ2-7 fits better; the J call may be wrong. The CDR3 runs 11 residues. CDR1 is SGHRS, CDR2 YFSETQ, per germline. CDR3 in DNA: TGCGCCAGCAGCTTGGATCACGAGCAGTACTTC. Translated: CASSLDHEQYF.

This sequence joins TRBV11-3 and TRBJ1-4; D is possibly TRBD1 (5 bases). The V gene's germline CDR1 is SGHNT and CDR2 YENEEA. The CDR3 extends over 13 amino acids. V was pared by 11 bases and J by 2 bases, with 12 bases between. CDR3: CAYGGGTNEKLFF. CDR3 in DNA: TGTGCCTACGGTGGGGGGACTAATGAAAAACTGTTTTTT.

The chain joins TRBV18 to TRBJ2-2; TRBD1 matches at 11 bases. Trimming cost V 1 base and J 3 bases; bases outside gene matches: 4. The CDR3 length is 17 residues. Per the germline V gene, CDR1 is KGHSH and CDR2 is LQKENI. The CDR3 is CASSPRTGGSDTGELFF. The CDR3 DNA reads as TGTGCCAGCTCACCACGGACAGGGGGCAGTGACACCGGGGAGCTGTTTTTT.

The chain joins TRBV4-3 to TRBJ1-1, with D possibly TRBD1 on 5 matching bases. The germline V gene encodes CDR1 LGHNA and CDR2 YSLEER. Between the trimmed V and J ends, which lost 5 bases and 2 bases, there was a span of 6 bases. The CDR3 spans 12 residues. CDR3 protein: CASSDRNTEAFF. CDR3 coding DNA: TGCGCCAGCAGCGACAGAAACACTGAAGCTTTCTTT.

The J gene is TRBJ2-7, the V gene TRBV6-5; D might be TRBD2 (6 bases). The CDR3 spans 12 residues. The ends were cut back, 7 bases at V and 7 bases at J, with 14 bases in the middle. Germline CDR1 MNHEY, CDR2 SVGAGI. The CDR3 sequence: CASTSRGREQYF. The CDR3 region has the DNA TGTGCCAGCACCTCCCGTGGGAGGGAGCAGTACTTC.

This clone was detected once. The chain links TRBV12-2 to TRBJ1-2. TRBV12-2 is a pseudogene segment. This CDR3 has 16 amino acids. CDR3 residues: CASRGPTAPVDYGYTF. Written as DNA, the CDR3 is TGTGCAAGTCGCGGCCCTACCGCCCCCGTAGACTATGGCTACACCTTC.

This chain connects TRBV6-5 to TRBJ1-5; 12 positions agree with TRBD1. The CDR3 covers 15 residues. The germline V gene encodes CDR1 MNHEY and CDR2 SVGAGI. Unmatched junction bases numbered 7, after V lost 6 bases and J lost 7 bases. This chain's CDR3 is CASSAGQGANQPQHF. CDR3 nucleotide sequence: TGTGCCAGCAGCGCGGGACAGGGGGCGAACCAGCCCCAGCATTTT.